This is a list of T cell receptor beta chains from one sample in a study of T cells in Graves' hyperthyroidism and ophthalmopathy. TCRdb re-analysed the multiplex PCR reads in MiXCR, keeping a single row per CDR3 protein. The table has roughly 420,000 distinct CDR3 sequences, 15% to 19% seen once. The sequenced sample consisted of blood. These receptors all come from a woman younger than 30 with Graves' hyperthyroidism. Both conserved end residues are part of each CDR3. D genes are given only for firm matches. The size field is filled for only some rows; it gives once, few, many or a size class.

length	D	size	V	J	CDR3	DNA
15	NA	many	TRBV3-1	TRBJ1-5	CASSQDRGPGQPQHF	TGTGCCAGCAGCCAAGACAGGGGCCCGGGTCAGCCCCAGCATTTT
17	TRBD1	NA	TRBV7-3	TRBJ1-5	CASSSPGTGGGNQPQHF	TGTGCCAGCAGCTCCCCCGGGACAGGGGGCGGAAATCAGCCCCAGCATTTT
14	TRBD2	many	TRBV18	TRBJ2-7	CASSPTAGAYEQYF	TGTGCCAGCTCACCCACAGCGGGAGCTTACGAGCAGTACTTC
11	NA	many	TRBV12-3/TRBV12-4	TRBJ2-5	CASSQEIRMYF	TGTGCCAGCAGCCAAGAGATACGTATGTACTTC
14	NA	NA	TRBV20-1	TRBJ2-2	CSARGQTVTGELFF	TGCAGTGCTAGAGGCCAGACGGTCACCGGGGAGCTGTTTTTT
13	NA	many	TRBV7-6	TRBJ2-7	CASTAGRGDEQYF	TGTGCCAGCACCGCCGGCAGGGGTGACGAGCAGTACTTC
17	TRBD1	many	TRBV7-9	TRBJ2-5	CASSSGRATGNQETQYF	TGTGCCAGCAGCTCGGGGCGGGCGACAGGGAACCAAGAGACCCAGTACTTC
14	TRBD1	many	TRBV20-1	TRBJ2-1	CSATGTGGYNEQFF	TGCAGTGCTACTGGGACAGGGGGCTACAATGAGCAGTTCTTC
13	TRBD2	NA	TRBV20-1	TRBJ2-7	CSATLAGEGEQYF	TGCAGTGCCACACTAGCGGGAGAGGGCGAGCAGTACTTC
18	TRBD2	many	TRBV11-2	TRBJ2-2	CASSLAPRLAGATGELFF	TGTGCCAGCAGCTTAGCCCCGCGACTAGCGGGAGCAACCGGGGAGCTGTTTTTT
18	TRBD2	many	TRBV14	TRBJ2-1	CASSQDRGSGRLYNEQFF	TGTGCCAGCAGCCAAGACAGGGGTAGCGGGAGGTTGTACAATGAGCAGTTCTTC
13	NA	NA	TRBV12-3/TRBV12-4	TRBJ1-3	CASSRDSGNTIYF	TGTGCCAGCAGCCGAGACAGTGGAAACACCATATATTTT
11	TRBD1	many	TRBV20-1	TRBJ2-7	CSTWTGGEQYF	TGCAGTACCTGGACAGGCGGCGAGCAGTACTTC
11	NA	many	TRBV3-1	TRBJ2-5	CASSDRDFQYF	TGTGCCAGCAGCGACCGGGACTTCCAGTACTTC